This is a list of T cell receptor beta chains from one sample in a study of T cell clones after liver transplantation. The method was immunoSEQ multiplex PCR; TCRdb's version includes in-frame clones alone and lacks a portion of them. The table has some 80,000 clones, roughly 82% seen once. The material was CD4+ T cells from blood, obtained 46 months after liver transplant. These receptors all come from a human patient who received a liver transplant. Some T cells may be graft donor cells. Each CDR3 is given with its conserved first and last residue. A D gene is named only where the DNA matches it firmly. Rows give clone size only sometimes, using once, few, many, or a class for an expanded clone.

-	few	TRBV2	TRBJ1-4	TGTGCCAGCAGGCCGGGAAGGACACCAACTAATGAAAAACTGTTTTTT	CASRPGRTPTNEKLFF
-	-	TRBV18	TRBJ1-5	TGTGCCAGCTCACCACCGGCAGGGGTGGGTCAGCCCCAGCATTTT	CASSPPAGVGQPQHF
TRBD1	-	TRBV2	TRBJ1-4	TGTGCCAGCACAACCGGGACAGGGGATGAAAAACTGTTTTTT	CASTTGTGDEKLFF
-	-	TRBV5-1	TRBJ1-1	TGCGCCAGCAGCTCAAGGGACCAACTGGGAGCTTTCTTT	CASSSRDQLGAFF
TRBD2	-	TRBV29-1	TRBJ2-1	TGCAGCGGTGTACAGGGGACTAGCGGCGGCAATGAGCAGTTCTTC	CSGVQGTSGGNEQFF
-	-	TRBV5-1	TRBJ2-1	TGCGCCAGCAGCTTCCCCCCGGCCGCACTCCCGTACAATGAGCAGTTCTTC	CASSFPPAALPYNEQFF
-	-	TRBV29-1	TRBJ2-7	TGCAGCGTTCGTAAAAGCACCTACGAGCAGTACTTC	CSVRKSTYEQYF
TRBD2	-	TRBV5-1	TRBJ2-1	TGCGCCAGCAGCTTGGCGGCTAGCGGATACAATGAGCAGTTCTTC	CASSLAASGYNEQFF
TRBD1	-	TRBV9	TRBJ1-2	TGTGCCAGCAGCGTAGGACAGGGGGACTATGGCTACACCTTC	CASSVGQGDYGYTF
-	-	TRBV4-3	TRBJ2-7	TGCGCCAGCAGCCAAGAGTCTACAGGGCGGCAGTACTTC	CASSQESTGRQYF
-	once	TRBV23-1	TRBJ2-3	TGCGCCAGCAGTCAATCGTTGAGAGATACGCAGTATTTT	CASSQSLRDTQYF
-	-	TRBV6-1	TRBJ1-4	TGTGCCAGCACCTTAGATGAAAAACTGTTTTTT	CASTLDEKLFF
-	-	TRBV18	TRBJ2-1	TGTGCCAGCTCACCCTCTAGCGACAGCTCCTACAATGAGCAGTTCTTC	CASSPSSDSSYNEQFF
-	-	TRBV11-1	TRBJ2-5	TGTGCCAGCAGCGTGACCCTCGTGGAGACCCAGTACTTC	CASSVTLVETQYF
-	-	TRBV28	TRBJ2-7	TGTGCCAGCAGTCTCAAGGGGGGTAGCGCCGCCTACGAGCAGTACTTC	CASSLKGGSAAYEQYF
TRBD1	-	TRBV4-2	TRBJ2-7	TGTGCCAGCAGCCAAGCGGAGAGGACAGGCTACGAGCAGTACTTC	CASSQAERTGYEQYF
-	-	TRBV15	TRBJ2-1	TGTGCCACCAGCACCAGGGGGGGGCAGAACAATGAGCAGTTCTTC	CATSTRGGQNNEQFF
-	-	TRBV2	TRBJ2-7	TGTGCCAGCAGTCTGGTGGACGAGCAGTACTTC	CASSLVDEQYF
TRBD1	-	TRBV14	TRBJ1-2	TGTGCCAGCAGCCGCCGGACAGGGGGCATAACTAACTATGGCTACACCTTC	CASSRRTGGITNYGYTF
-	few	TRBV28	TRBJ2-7	TGTGCCAGCAGCCCCGGCCTCGCCCCAAGGGAGCAGTACTTC	CASSPGLAPREQYF
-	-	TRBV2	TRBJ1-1	TGTGCCAGCAGGGTCGACAAGAACACTGAAGCTTTCTTT	CASRVDKNTEAFF
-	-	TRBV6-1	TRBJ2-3	TGTGCCAGCAGTGAAGACAGGGTGGGCGCAGATACGCAGTATTTT	CASSEDRVGADTQYF
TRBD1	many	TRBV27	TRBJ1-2	TGTGCCAGCAGTTCACCTTTGACAGGGCAAGGCTACACCTTC	CASSSPLTGQGYTF
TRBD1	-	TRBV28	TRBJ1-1	TGTGCCAGCAGTTTAGGACAGGGGGGGACTTTCTTT	CASSLGQGGTFF